The 28 T cell receptor beta chains below were found in one sample sequenced in a study of Graves' ophthalmopathy and Graves' hyperthyroidism. RNA transcripts provided the template for amplifying TCR beta CDR3 regions. HTBI primers primed a first-round RT-PCR, and a second-round multiplex PCR followed. TCRdb recomputed calls from the multiplex PCR reads with MiXCR, one row per CDR3 protein. The sample holds around 590,000 distinct CDR3 sequences, 35% to 40% seen once. The sample taken for sequencing was peripheral blood or thyroid tissue (not recorded which). These receptors all stem from an adult man with Graves' hyperthyroidism.

The rearrangement joins TRBV6-4 to TRBJ1-1, with D hard to call. V lost 5 bases and J lost 1, with 11 bases in between. This CDR3 is 14 amino acids long. Per germline, CDR1 MRHNA and CDR2 SNTAGT. The CDR3 sequence: CASSPRHGNTEAFF. The CDR3 DNA follows: TGTGCCAGCAGTCCCAGGCACGGGAACACTGAAGCTTTCTTT.

The sample holds many counts of this clonotype. V is TRBV20-1 and J is TRBJ1-5, with D perhaps TRBD1 (6 bases). The germline V gene has CDR1 DFQATT and CDR2 SNEGSKA (reference sequence). V was trimmed by 1 base and J by 7 bases, leaving 11 bases between them. The CDR3 is 13 residues long. Written as DNA, the CDR3 is TGCAGTGCTAGAGCGGGGGCGCGACAGCCCCAGCATTTT. It codes for CSARAGARQPQHF.

V and J are TRBV5-1 and TRBJ1-2; D is possibly TRBD1 (6 bases). Trimming shortened V by 0 bases and J by 8 bases, and 11 bases separated the two germline ends. The CDR3 has 13 residues. Germline V gene sequence: CDR1 SGHRS, CDR2 YFSETQ. The CDR3 loop reads CASSLGTGIGYTF. In DNA form, the CDR3 reads TGCGCCAGCAGCTTGGGAACAGGGATCGGCTACACCTTC.

The table lists this clonotype with many counts. This chain links TRBV7-2 with TRBJ2-7, with 7 bases matching TRBD1. The junction had 9 bases not matched to a gene; V was cut back by 5 bases and J by 5 bases. Germline V CDR1 and CDR2: SGHTA, FQGNSA. The CDR3 is 14 amino acids. In nucleotides, the CDR3 is TGTGCCAGCAGCCTGGGACAGACGCCCGACGAGCAGTACTTC. Translated: CASSLGQTPDEQYF.

The J gene is TRBJ2-5, the V gene TRBV9, with D maybe TRBD2 (7 bases). Trimming pared 3 bases from V and 5 bases from J, leaving 14 bases between. The CDR3 runs 14 residues. The germline gives CDR1 SGDLS, CDR2 YYNGEE. The chain's CDR3 is CASSGGGNGETQYF. The CDR3 coding sequence is TGTGCCAGCAGCGGGGGGGGCAATGGGGAGACCCAGTACTTC.

The genes are TRBV7-9 and TRBJ1-1, with D maybe TRBD1 (5 bases). V shed 3 bases and J shed 3 bases, with 11 bases lying between them. The CDR3 consists of 14 residues. The V gene's germline CDR1 is SEHNR and CDR2 FQNEAQ (reference sequence). The CDR3 region is CASSLGRDHTEAFF. The CDR3 DNA is TGTGCCAGCAGCTTGGGCAGGGACCACACTGAAGCTTTCTTT.

This clonotype was seen a few times. V gene TRBV5-8 combines with J gene TRBJ2-5; 7 bases map to TRBD1. This CDR3 is 15 amino acids long. Trimming removed 2 bases from V and 1 base from J; junction bases left unmatched: 5. Germline V gives CDR1 SGHTS, CDR2 YDEGEE. In DNA form, the CDR3 reads TGTGCCAGCAGCTTCTCTCAGGGGGTCCAAGAGACCCAGTACTTC. This translates into CASSFSQGVQETQYF.

V gene TRBV28 combines with J gene TRBJ2-7; D is perhaps TRBD1 (6 bases). There are 14 residues in the CDR3. The V gene lost 6 bases and the J gene lost 6 bases, with 18 bases spanning the gap. Germline V gene data show CDR1 as MDHEN and CDR2 as SYDVKM. CDR3 region: CASSQDTAGVEQYF. Here the CDR3 DNA reads TGTGCCAGCAGCCAAGATACGGCAGGGGTCGAGCAGTACTTC.

The J gene is TRBJ1-5, the V gene TRBV24-1; 12 positions match TRBD1. The CDR3 is made up of 16 amino acids. From germline, CDR1 is KGHDR and CDR2 SFDVKD. The V gene end was trimmed by 2 bases and the J gene end by 7 bases; junction bases not matched to a gene: 5. In DNA form, the CDR3 reads TGTGCCACCAGTGATTCGGGACAGGGGGCTGGACAGCCCCAGCATTTT. As protein: CATSDSGQGAGQPQHF.

There are a few counts of this clonotype. The genes are TRBV6-2 or TRBV6-3 and TRBJ2-7; D uncertain. Germline-derived CDR1 and CDR2 are MNHEY and SVGEGT. Deletions cut 0 bases from V and 4 bases from J, with 7 bases between. The CDR3 sequence is 13 residues long. DNA for the CDR3: TGTGCCAGCAGTTACTCATGGGGTTACGAGCAGTACTTC. Encoded protein: CASSYSWGYEQYF.

The rearrangement links TRBV2 to TRBJ1-2; the match to TRBD1 covers 8 bases. There are 16 residues in the CDR3. Germline CDR1 is SNHLY and CDR2 is FYNNEI. Unmatched junction bases numbered 12, after V lost 5 bases and J lost 4 bases. Here the CDR3 DNA reads TGTGCCAGCAGTTTCATCGCAGGGGGCCCTTTCTATGGCTACACCTTC. Translated: CASSFIAGGPFYGYTF.

In this sample, this clonotype turned up many times. The rearrangement joins TRBV12-3 or TRBV12-4 to TRBJ1-4, with 7 bases identical to TRBD1. V lost 5 bases to trimming and J lost 12 bases; unmatched junction nucleotides: 3. CDR3 length: 11 amino acids. The CDR3 sequence: CASSTGQELFF. The CDR3 DNA follows: TGTGCCAGCAGTACTGGACAGGAACTGTTTTTT.

The chain employs TRBV29-1 and TRBJ1-2; D gene ambiguous. The V end lost 3 bases, the J end lost 0 bases, and 11 bases lay between the germline ends. The length of the CDR3 is 14 residues. Germline V gene lookup returns CDR1 SQVTM and CDR2 ANQGSEA. The CDR3 DNA sequence: TGCAGCGTTGACGAGGGCAGCACTAACTATGGCTACACCTTC. This encodes CSVDEGSTNYGYTF.

The J gene is TRBJ2-7, the V gene TRBV20-1; 7 nucleotides align to TRBD1. The CDR3 has 11 residues. With V trimmed by 8 bases and J by 2 bases, 3 bases remained unmatched. The V gene's germline CDR1 is DFQATT and CDR2 SNEGSKA (reference sequence). CDR3 loop: CSRDRAYEQYF. Here the CDR3 DNA reads TGCAGTCGTGACAGGGCCTACGAGCAGTACTTC.

This clonotype has ten or more counts. V gene TRBV7-9 combines with J gene TRBJ1-1, with TRBD1 matching over 8 bases. This CDR3 has 15 amino acids. Losses at the gene ends were 4 bases for V and 3 bases for J; bases not matched to a gene: 7. CDR1 SEHNR and CDR2 FQNEAQ come from the germline V gene (reference sequence). CDR3 DNA sequence: TGTGCCAGCAGCTCCCACCAGGGGGCTTACACTGAAGCTTTCTTT. It is translated as CASSSHQGAYTEAFF.

This clonotype was counted a few times. CDR3 residues: CASSDQGYTDEKLFF. Here the CDR3 DNA reads TGTGCCAGCAGTGATCAGGGCTATACGGATGAAAAACTGTTTTTT. This chain connects TRBV5-4 to TRBJ1-4; D perhaps matches TRBD1 (5 bases). V gave up 5 bases and J gave up 6 bases, with 17 bases separating them. This CDR3 has 15 residues. CDR1 and CDR2 (germline): SGHNT, YYREEE (reference sequence).

About this clonotype: An end of the junction does not agree with germline; a read error may underlie this. The chain is built from TRBV2 and TRBJ1-4; 7 bases fit TRBD1. In germline, CDR1 is SNHLY, CDR2 FYNNEI. The CDR3 is 15 amino acids. CDR3 sequence (DNA): TGCGCCAGCAGCCAAGATGACAGGGATAGGGAAAGACTGTTTTTT. Translating it yields CASSQDDRDRERLFF.

This clonotype was seen many times. The CDR3 protein is CASSLDLRLAGAYEQYF. The CDR3 DNA follows: TGTGCCAGCAGCTTAGATCTCCGGCTAGCGGGAGCCTACGAGCAGTACTTC. This chain joins TRBV11-2 and TRBJ2-7; 10 bases align to TRBD2. The CDR3 extends over 17 amino acids. V trimming: 0 bases; J trimming: 2 bases; junction bases outside the gene matches: 7. The germline V gene has CDR1 SGHAT and CDR2 FQNNGV.

The chain has TRBV12-3 or TRBV12-4 and TRBJ1-5; TRBD2 matches 9 bases. The J call may be mistaken, given a closer DNA end match to TRBJ2-3. The CDR3 covers 15 residues. The CDR3 bases are TGTGCCAGCAGGCCAAGCGGGAGGTGGCCAGATACGCAGTATTTT. It specifies CASRPSGRWPDTQYF.

This sequence joins TRBV29-1 and TRBJ1-6; D gene uncertain. Germline-derived CDR1 and CDR2 are SQVTM and ANQGSEA. This CDR3 spans 14 amino acids. V shed 5 bases and J shed 7 bases, with 15 bases lying between them. The CDR3 loop is CSVFGLWANSPLHF. CDR3 bases: TGCAGCGTTTTTGGCCTGTGGGCAAATTCACCCCTCCACTTT.

The chain employs TRBV2 and TRBJ2-7; TRBD2 is a possible D gene (5 bases). This CDR3 is built from 13 residues. Trimming removed 10 bases at V and 7 bases at J, with 20 bases between. Germline V gene lookup returns CDR1 SNHLY and CDR2 FYNNEI. The CDR3 protein is CAILALGYNEQYF. For the CDR3, the DNA is TGTGCCATTTTAGCGTTGGGGTACAATGAGCAGTACTTC. Combining the CDR3 with reference TRBV2 and TRBJ2-7 gives the whole variable domain EPEVTQTPSHQVTQMGQEVILRCVPISNHLYFYWYRQILGQKVEFLVSFYNNEISEKSEIFDDQFSVERPDGSNFTLKIRSTKLEDSAMYFCAILALGYNEQYFGPGTRLTVT.

This clonotype was counted ten times or more. The CDR3 DNA reads TGCAGTGCTAGAGTCGGACAGGGGCAGTACTTC. Amino acid sequence: CSARVGQGQYF. This chain uses TRBV20-1 with TRBJ2-7; 8 bases line up with TRBD1. There are 11 residues in the CDR3. V dropped 1 base and J dropped 9; count of bases not matched to a gene: 2. The V gene's germline CDR1 is DFQATT and CDR2 SNEGSKA (reference sequence).

Remarks on this clonotype: A read error is possible here, since a much larger clone lies one base away. The rearrangement uses TRBV12-3 or TRBV12-4 and TRBJ1-6; a possible D gene is TRBD1 (5 bases). The CDR3 spans 15 residues. The V end was cut by 3 bases, the J end by 7 bases, with 13 bases between. The CDR3 loop is CASSLRGTANSPLHF. In DNA, the CDR3 is TGTGCCAGCAGTTTGAGGGGAACGGCCAATTCACCCCTCCACTTT.

Regarding this clonotype: Just one base apart from a much larger clone, this may be a read error. This chain connects TRBV12-3 or TRBV12-4 to TRBJ1-1; TRBD1 matches at 8 bases. This CDR3 region has 14 residues. The CDR3 loop is CACRDQDRASEAFF. The CDR3 DNA reads as TGTGCCTGCAGGGACCAGGACAGGGCCTCTGAAGCTTTCTTT.

The chain has TRBV6-5 and TRBJ1-1; tentatively, D is TRBD1 (6 bases). Trimming took 6 bases from V and 2 from J, leaving 22 bases between them. The CDR3 is made up of 17 amino acids. CDR1 is MNHEY, CDR2 SVGAGI, per germline. The CDR3, as DNA: TGTGCCAGCAGAGTCATTGACAGGAACCCTGTAAACACTGAAGCTTTCTTT. This encodes CASRVIDRNPVNTEAFF.

This clonotype was counted between two and nine times. The rearrangement links TRBV6-6 to TRBJ1-4; no clear D. The germline CDR1 and CDR2 sequences are MNHNY and SVGAGI (reference sequence). V was trimmed by 6 bases and J by 0 bases, leaving 8 bases between them. This CDR3 has 14 residues. The CDR3 nucleotides read TGTGCCAGCAGAGTGGATTCAACTAATGAAAAACTGTTTTTT. Translating gives CASRVDSTNEKLFF.

In the case of this clonotype: A much larger clone sits a single nucleotide away, making a read error possible. The chain carries TRBV24-1 and TRBJ1-2, with D possibly being TRBD1 (5 bases). CDR3 length: 16 amino acids. Deletions cut 11 bases from V and 4 bases from J, with 25 bases between. Germline-derived CDR1 and CDR2 are KGHDR and SFDVKD. The chain's CDR3 is CASSQETEGLAYGYTF. CDR3 sequence (DNA): TGTGCCAGCAGCCAGGAGACAGAGGGCCTCGCCTATGGCTACACCTTC.

The chain combines TRBV7-9 with TRBJ2-7; D may be TRBD1 (5 bases). This CDR3 has 14 residues. Germline CDR1 SEHNR, CDR2 FQNEAQ (reference sequence). Deletions cut 4 bases from V and 6 bases from J, with 16 bases between. The CDR3, as DNA: TGTGCCAGCAGCTCCGCCAAAAGGGGTCGCGAGCAGTACTTC. Residues: CASSSAKRGREQYF.